These T cell receptor beta chains were read from a single sample in a study of blood T cell repertoires in COVID-19. TCRdb's copy holds only in-frame clones and misses some; the assay was immunoSEQ multiplex PCR. Here the sample spans under 150,000 clones, over 80% being singletons. The material sequenced was peripheral blood. The source is a man in his forties with active or convalescent COVID-19. Both conserved end residues are part of each CDR3. The order of the fields is CDR3 protein, J gene, V gene, CDR3 length.

cdr3_aa: CASSLDGRTDTQYF
j_call: TRBJ2-3
v_call: TRBV11-1
cdr3_length: 14

cdr3_aa: CAWSLSATNNQPQHF
j_call: TRBJ1-5
v_call: TRBV30
cdr3_length: 15

cdr3_aa: CASSVVVEQFF
j_call: TRBJ2-1
v_call: TRBV2
cdr3_length: 11

cdr3_aa: CSVAGHLNTEAFF
j_call: TRBJ1-1
v_call: TRBV29-1
cdr3_length: 13

cdr3_aa: CASSLNYNTEGAKSTF
j_call: TRBJ1-2
v_call: TRBV27
cdr3_length: 16

cdr3_aa: CASTLDRVGDYTF
j_call: TRBJ1-2
v_call: TRBV6-5
cdr3_length: 13

cdr3_aa: CASSQTQWSNNEQFF
j_call: TRBJ2-1
v_call: TRBV28
cdr3_length: 15

cdr3_aa: CASSWDKDIQYF
j_call: TRBJ2-4
v_call: TRBV2
cdr3_length: 12

cdr3_aa: CASSHKPDRGLGETQYF
j_call: TRBJ2-5
v_call: TRBV4-2
cdr3_length: 17

cdr3_aa: CASGLGTDSMEQFF
j_call: TRBJ2-1
v_call: TRBV12-5
cdr3_length: 14

cdr3_aa: CSASQAGQGLQPQHF
j_call: TRBJ1-5
v_call: TRBV20-1
cdr3_length: 15

cdr3_aa: CASSQNTLETQYF
j_call: TRBJ2-5
v_call: TRBV11-3
cdr3_length: 13

cdr3_aa: CASSSTQGLGQPQHF
j_call: TRBJ1-5
v_call: TRBV6-6
cdr3_length: 15

cdr3_aa: CASSLQTSGGGETQYF
j_call: TRBJ2-5
v_call: TRBV3-1/TRBV3-2
cdr3_length: 16

cdr3_aa: CASSVGAHSTGELFF
j_call: TRBJ2-2
v_call: TRBV9
cdr3_length: 15

cdr3_aa: CASSADRQANVLTF
j_call: TRBJ2-6
v_call: TRBV5-1
cdr3_length: 14

cdr3_aa: CASSQDRGHQPQHF
j_call: TRBJ1-5
v_call: TRBV6-6
cdr3_length: 14

cdr3_aa: CASTLPGGGAYNEQFF
j_call: TRBJ2-1
v_call: TRBV7-2
cdr3_length: 16

cdr3_aa: CASSDKRTEEKLFF
j_call: TRBJ1-4
v_call: TRBV7-9
cdr3_length: 14

cdr3_aa: CASSYSDRPTDTQYF
j_call: TRBJ2-3
v_call: TRBV6-5
cdr3_length: 15

cdr3_aa: CASSHQGGRLFF
j_call: TRBJ1-4
v_call: TRBV14
cdr3_length: 12

cdr3_aa: CASSLGTGRNTGELFF
j_call: TRBJ2-2
v_call: TRBV11-2
cdr3_length: 16

cdr3_aa: CAAKARLTVANTGELFF
j_call: TRBJ2-2
v_call: TRBV10-3
cdr3_length: 17

cdr3_aa: CAGQNTGELFF
j_call: TRBJ2-2
v_call: TRBV29-1
cdr3_length: 11

cdr3_aa: CASSIRRGEQFF
j_call: TRBJ2-1
v_call: TRBV19
cdr3_length: 12

cdr3_aa: CAWSVRGSYNSPLHF
j_call: TRBJ1-6
v_call: TRBV30
cdr3_length: 15

cdr3_aa: CASSVGNRGVTDTQYF
j_call: TRBJ2-3
v_call: TRBV9
cdr3_length: 16

cdr3_aa: CAWGTGGITEAFF
j_call: TRBJ1-1
v_call: TRBV30
cdr3_length: 13

cdr3_aa: CASSLGTGAYGYTF
j_call: TRBJ1-2
v_call: TRBV16
cdr3_length: 14

cdr3_aa: CASSGVRGRTDTQYF
j_call: TRBJ2-3
v_call: TRBV19
cdr3_length: 15

cdr3_aa: CASREGSSNQPQHF
j_call: TRBJ1-5
v_call: TRBV6-5
cdr3_length: 14

cdr3_aa: CASSPWGTVESGYTF
j_call: TRBJ1-2
v_call: TRBV5-1
cdr3_length: 15

cdr3_aa: CASSSHLGQAKDEQYF
j_call: TRBJ2-7
v_call: TRBV11-2
cdr3_length: 16

cdr3_aa: CASSPAPAGAVDTQYF
j_call: TRBJ2-3
v_call: TRBV27
cdr3_length: 16

cdr3_aa: CASSLGVRETQYF
j_call: TRBJ2-5
v_call: TRBV7-9
cdr3_length: 13

cdr3_aa: CASSSWDREAFF
j_call: TRBJ1-1
v_call: TRBV21-1
cdr3_length: 12